These 16 T cell receptor beta chains originate from one sample sequenced in a study of blood T cell repertoires in COVID-19. Using immunoSEQ multiplex PCR, the repertoire was profiled, and TCRdb retains in-frame clones only, with some absent. The sample yields around 210,000 clones, around nine tenths seen once. Material: peripheral blood. Receptor source: a man aged 45-65 years with COVID-19, enrolled during active disease.

As regards this clone: This CDR3 is also generated by other DNA sequences in the sample. The CDR3 reads CAWSGDSSYNEQFF. DNA of the CDR3: TGTGCCTGGAGTGGGGACAGCTCCTACAATGAGCAGTTCTTC. The rearrangement uses TRBV30 and TRBJ2-1; 7 bases map to TRBD1. The junction had 0 bases not matched to a gene; V was cut back by 1 base and J by 0 bases. The CDR3 spans 14 residues. Germline loops: CDR1 GTSNPN, CDR2 SVGIG (reference sequence). Full variable domain (missing parts from reference TRBV30 and TRBJ2-1): SQTIHQWPATLVQPVGSPLSLECTVEGTSNPNLYWYRQAAGRGLQLLFYSVGIGQISSEVPQNLSASRPQDRQFILSSKKLLLSDSGFYLCAWSGDSSYNEQFFGPGTRLTVL.

The chain recombines TRBV27 with TRBJ1-1; D unclear. The V end was cut by 5 bases, the J end by 0 bases, with 10 bases between. This CDR3 has 14 amino acids. Germline V CDR1 and CDR2: MNHEY, SMNVEV (reference sequence). The CDR3 DNA reads TGTGCCAGCAGTCCCTCGAACATGAACACTGAAGCTTTCTTT. Translated, it gives CASSPSNMNTEAFF.

The chain recombines TRBV6-5 with TRBJ2-7; a weak D match, TRBD1 (6 bases). V was pared by 2 bases and J by 2 bases, with 7 bases between. This CDR3 is 13 amino acids long. Germline lookup yields CDR1 MNHEY and CDR2 SVGAGI. The CDR3 nucleotides are TGTGCCAGCAGTTACGGGACACCCTACGAGCAGTACTTC. It codes for CASSYGTPYEQYF.

The chain's CDR3 is CASSLRGRGNAYEQYF. The CDR3 bases are TGTGCCAGTTCCTTGCGGGGGCGAGGTAACGCCTACGAGCAGTACTTC. The chain employs TRBV19 and TRBJ2-7; D is perhaps TRBD2 (7 bases). The germline gives CDR1 LNHDA, CDR2 SQIVND (reference sequence). Trimming pared 8 bases from V and 2 bases from J, leaving 22 bases between. The CDR3 consists of 16 residues.

J is TRBJ2-3 and V is TRBV5-6, with 12 positions matching TRBD2. V trimming: 2 bases; J trimming: 4 bases; junction bases outside the gene matches: 5. This CDR3 has 16 residues. Germline V gene lookup returns CDR1 SGHDT and CDR2 YYEEEE. CDR3 amino acids: CASSFRLAGVADTQYF. The CDR3 DNA is TGTGCCAGCAGCTTTAGACTAGCGGGAGTGGCAGATACGCAGTATTTT.

The CDR3 reads CASSPEREGQFF. The CDR3 region has the DNA TGCGCCAGCAGCCCAGAGCGGGAGGGGCAGTTCTTC. This chain uses TRBV5-1 with TRBJ2-1, with TRBD2 matching over 10 bases. The CDR3 covers 12 residues. V lost 4 bases, J lost 12 bases, and 4 bases stayed unmatched. Germline-derived CDR1 and CDR2 are SGHRS and YFSETQ.

In this sample, this clone turned up a few times. The rearrangement links TRBV5-1 to TRBJ2-2, with 10 bases fitting TRBD2. The CDR3 runs 16 residues. Germline CDR1 reads SGHRS; CDR2 reads YFSETQ. The J segment lost 6 bases and the V segment lost 0 bases, leaving 5 bases of the junction unmatched. The DNA of the CDR3 is TGCGCCAGCAGCTTGGCCGTCCTAGCGGGGGCCGGGGAGCTGTTTTTT. Protein sequence: CASSLAVLAGAGELFF. Full variable domain (missing parts from reference TRBV5-1 and TRBJ2-2): KAGVTQTPRYLIKTRGQQVTLSCSPISGHRSVSWYQQTPGQGLQFLFEYFSETQRNKGNFPGRFSGRQFSNSRSEMNVSTLELGDSALYLCASSLAVLAGAGELFFGEGSRLTVL.

This clone was observed once. The V call is TRBV11-3, the J call TRBJ2-1, with TRBD1 identical over 8 bases. Trimming removed 5 bases from V and 6 bases from J; junction bases left unmatched: 9. Germline CDR1 reads SGHNT; CDR2 reads YENEEA. The CDR3 is 15 amino acids. This CDR3 reads CASSPRTGLGNEQFF. The CDR3 bases are TGTGCCAGCAGCCCCAGGACAGGGTTGGGCAATGAGCAGTTCTTC.

The rearrangement links TRBV28 to TRBJ1-4; D is uncertain. Deletions cut 10 bases from V and 10 bases from J, with 10 bases between. CDR1 is MDHEN, CDR2 SYDVKM, per germline. The CDR3 totals 10 residues. This chain's CDR3 is CATTSGKLFF. CDR3 coding DNA: TGTGCCACCACCTCCGGAAAACTGTTTTTT.

This chain connects TRBV24-1 to TRBJ2-3; 11 bases map to TRBD2. There are 16 residues in the CDR3. V shed 3 bases and J 0 bases; nucleotides not matched to a gene: 1. Looked up from germline, CDR1 is KGHDR and CDR2 is SFDVKD. The CDR3 loop is CATSDRTSGSTDTQYF. DNA for the CDR3: TGTGCCACCAGTGATCGGACTAGCGGGAGCACAGATACGCAGTATTTT.

The chain links TRBV27 to TRBJ2-3; perhaps TRBD1 as D (6 bases). Trimming stripped 5 bases from V and 2 bases from J, with 17 bases between. The CDR3 loop spans 16 amino acids. Germline assignment: CDR1 MNHEY and CDR2 SMNVEV (reference sequence). The DNA for the CDR3 is TGTGCCAGCAGTAAACCGCAGGGGTTCCCCACAGATACGCAGTATTTT. Encoded protein: CASSKPQGFPTDTQYF.

The V and J genes are TRBV7-8 and TRBJ2-3, with 9 bases identical to TRBD1. V was pared by 2 bases and J by 2 bases, with 8 bases of the junction left unmatched. The CDR3 has 17 amino acids. Germline V gene lookup returns CDR1 SGHVS and CDR2 FQNEAQ. CDR3 amino acids: CASSLLGGTGNTDTQYF. The CDR3 nucleotides are TGTGCCAGCAGCTTATTAGGAGGGACAGGGAACACAGATACGCAGTATTTT. Based on the CDR3 plus reference TRBV7-8 and TRBJ2-3, the full variable domain is GAGVSQSPRYKVAKRGQDVALRCDPISGHVSLFWYQQALGQGPEFLTYFQNEAQLDKSGLPSDRFFAERPEGSVSTLKIQRTQQEDSAVYLCASSLLGGTGNTDTQYFGPGTRLTVL.

This chain connects TRBV29-1 to TRBJ2-3; maybe TRBD1 (6 bases). V dropped 7 bases and J dropped 2 bases, with 13 bases sitting between them. This CDR3 has 13 residues. The germline V gene has CDR1 SQVTM and CDR2 ANQGSEA. The CDR3 bases are TGCAGCGGCGAGGGGGAGTCCACAGATACGCAGTATTTT. It yields the protein CSGEGESTDTQYF.

The chain has TRBV13 and TRBJ2-7; TRBD1 might be the D (6 bases). V lost 6 bases, J lost 3 bases, and 9 bases lay in between. Per the germline V gene, CDR1 is PRHDT and CDR2 is FYEKMQ (reference sequence). There are 12 residues in the CDR3. This chain's CDR3 is CASSARGYEQYF. The CDR3 nucleotides read TGTGCCAGCAGTGCCAGGGGCTACGAGCAGTACTTC.

The chain uses TRBV9 and TRBJ2-7, with 9 positions matching TRBD1. CDR1 and CDR2 (germline): SGDLS, YYNGEE. The CDR3 extends over 16 amino acids. Trimming at V came to 3 bases and at J to 6 bases, leaving 13 bases not matched to a gene. The CDR3 nucleotides read TGTGCCAGCAGCGCGGCTTCCGGGACAGGGCTAGGCGAGCAGTACTTC. This encodes CASSAASGTGLGEQYF. The full variable domain, rest sourced from reference TRBV9 and TRBJ2-7, is DSGVTQTPKHLITATGQRVTLRCSPRSGDLSVYWYQQSLDQGLQFLIQYYNGEERAKGNILERFSAQQFPDLHSELNLSSLELGDSALYFCASSAASGTGLGEQYFGPGTRLTVT.

Worth noting for this clone: Distinct nucleotide sequences in the sample also encode this CDR3. This chain links TRBV5-4 with TRBJ2-7; a possible D gene is TRBD1 (5 bases). This CDR3 comprises 14 residues. Per the germline V gene, CDR1 is SGHNT and CDR2 is YYREEE (reference sequence). The ends were cut back, 0 bases at V and 2 bases at J, with 9 bases in the middle. CDR3 bases: TGTGCCAGCAGCTTGGGGGCAGGGACCTACGAGCAGTACTTC. Amino acids: CASSLGAGTYEQYF.